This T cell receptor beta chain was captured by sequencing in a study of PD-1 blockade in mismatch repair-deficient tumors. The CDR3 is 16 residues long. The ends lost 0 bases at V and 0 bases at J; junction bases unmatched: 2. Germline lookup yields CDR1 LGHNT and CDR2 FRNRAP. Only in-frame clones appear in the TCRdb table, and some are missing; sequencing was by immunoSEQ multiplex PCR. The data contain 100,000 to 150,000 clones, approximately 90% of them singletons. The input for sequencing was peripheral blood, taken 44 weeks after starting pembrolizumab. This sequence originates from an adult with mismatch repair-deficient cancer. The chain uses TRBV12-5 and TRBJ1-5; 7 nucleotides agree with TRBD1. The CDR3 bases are TGTGCTAGTGGTTTGGTCAGGGGGGGTAGCAATCAGCCCCAGCATTTT. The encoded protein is CASGLVRGGSNQPQHF.